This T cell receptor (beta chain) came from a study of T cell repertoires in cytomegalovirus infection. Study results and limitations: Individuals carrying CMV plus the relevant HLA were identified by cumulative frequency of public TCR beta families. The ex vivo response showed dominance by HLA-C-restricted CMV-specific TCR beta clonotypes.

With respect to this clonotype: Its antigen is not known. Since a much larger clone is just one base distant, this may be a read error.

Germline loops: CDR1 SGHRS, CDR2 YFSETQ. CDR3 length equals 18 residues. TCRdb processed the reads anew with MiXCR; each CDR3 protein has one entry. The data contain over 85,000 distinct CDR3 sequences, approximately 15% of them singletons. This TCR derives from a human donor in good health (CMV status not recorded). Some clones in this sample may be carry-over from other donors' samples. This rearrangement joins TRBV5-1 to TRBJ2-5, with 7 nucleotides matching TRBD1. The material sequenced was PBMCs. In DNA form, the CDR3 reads TGCGCCTGCAGCAAAGGGGGCAGGGGATCCCTCATCCAAGAGACCCAGTACTTC. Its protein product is CACSKGGRGSLIQETQYF.